The rows below give T cell receptor beta chains drawn from one sample of a study of cytotoxic CD8 clonotypes in ibrutinib-treated CLL. Clones were sequenced by immunoSEQ multiplex PCR, and TCRdb holds only the in-frame ones, with some missing. The data contain 110,000 or so clones, 45% to 65% of them singletons. The source was PBMCs, collected after 24 months of ibrutinib treatment. The source is a human donor with chronic lymphocytic leukemia. The CDR3 runs from the conserved cysteine through the conserved F or W. Each record gives: CDR3 length, J gene, clone size, V gene, D gene, CDR3 protein, CDR3 DNA. A D gene is named only where the DNA matches it firmly. Clone size, where shown, is once, few, many, or a class for clones that have expanded.

>15|TRBJ2-1|-|TRBV5-1|-
CASSPDGISYNEQFF
TGCGCCAGCAGCCCTGATGGGATCTCCTACAATGAGCAGTTCTTC
>12|TRBJ1-2|-|TRBV7-9|-
CASSQRGNGYTF
TGTGCCAGCAGCCAGCGGGGGAACGGCTACACCTTC
>14|TRBJ1-6|-|TRBV7-2|-
CASSLLAKNSPLHF
TGTGCCAGCAGCTTATTGGCCAAGAATTCACCCCTCCACTTT
>15|TRBJ2-3|-|TRBV11-1|-
CASSLAGGRADTQYF
TGTGCCAGCAGCTTAGCGGGGGGGCGCGCAGATACGCAGTATTTT
>17|TRBJ2-1|few|TRBV9|TRBD2
CASSVTLTSGGYNEQFF
TGTGCCAGCAGCGTCACACTGACTAGCGGGGGATACAATGAGCAGTTCTTC
>14|TRBJ2-2|few|TRBV27|-
CATQFGGNTGELFF
TGTGCCACCCAATTCGGGGGTAACACCGGGGAGCTGTTTTTT
>14|TRBJ1-1|-|TRBV6-5|TRBD1
CASSGQGRNTEAFF
TGTGCCAGCAGCGGACAGGGGAGGAACACTGAAGCTTTCTTT
>16|TRBJ2-5|-|TRBV6-1|-
CASSDLKGTEGETQYF
TGTGCCAGCAGTGACCTTAAAGGGACCGAGGGGGAGACCCAGTACTTC
>13|TRBJ2-4|few|TRBV30|-
CAWGRQGQNIQYF
TGTGCCTGGGGTCGCCAGGGACAAAACATTCAGTACTTC
>16|TRBJ2-7|-|TRBV7-2|TRBD1
CASSPRDRGRSSEQYF
TGTGCCAGCAGCCCGAGGGACAGGGGGCGTTCATCCGAGCAGTACTTC
>18|TRBJ1-3|-|TRBV5-1|-
CASSPGEGRRFSGNTIYF
TGCGCCAGCAGCCCCGGGGAGGGACGGAGATTCTCTGGAAACACCATATATTTT
>12|TRBJ2-1|few|TRBV7-6|-
CASSTNHNEQFF
TGTGCCAGCAGCACGAATCACAATGAGCAGTTCTTC
>16|TRBJ1-6|-|TRBV5-1|-
CASSLMGASYNSPLHF
TGCGCCAGCAGCTTGATGGGGGCCTCCTATAATTCACCCCTCCACTTT
>14|TRBJ2-1|-|TRBV7-3|-
CASSLEGAYNEQFF
TGTGCCAGCAGCTTAGAGGGGGCCTACAATGAGCAGTTCTTC
>14|TRBJ1-1|-|TRBV7-2|-
CASSPGHMNTEAFF
TGTGCCAGCAGCCCGGGACATATGAACACTGAAGCTTTCTTT
>15|TRBJ2-1|few|TRBV10-1|-
CASSRDASSYNEQFF
TGCGCCAGCAGCCGGGACGCGAGCTCCTACAATGAGCAGTTCTTC
>14|TRBJ2-4|-|TRBV5-1|-
CASSLGTVENIQYF
TGCGCCAGCAGCTTGGGGACGGTGGAAAACATTCAGTACTTC
>13|TRBJ1-6|once|TRBV7-3|-
CASSRTSNSPLHF
TGTGCCAGCAGCCGGACAAGTAATTCACCCCTCCACTTT
>15|TRBJ1-3|-|TRBV28|-
CASSLWGARGNTIYF
TGTGCCAGCAGTTTATGGGGGGCACGTGGAAACACCATATATTTT
>10|TRBJ1-1|-|TRBV30|-
CLGVNTEAFF
TGTTTGGGGGTTAACACTGAAGCTTTCTTT
>13|TRBJ2-7|-|TRBV7-3|-
CASSPAGGYEQYF
TGTGCCAGCAGCCCGGCAGGGGGGTACGAGCAGTACTTC
>12|TRBJ1-1|-|TRBV18|-
CASSPGTTEAFF
TGTGCCAGCTCACCCGGGACAACTGAAGCTTTCTTT
>16|TRBJ1-6|-|TRBV6-6|-
CASSYSAWGDGSPLHF
TGTGCCAGCAGTTACTCTGCGTGGGGTGACGGTTCACCCCTCCACTTT
>15|TRBJ2-6|-|TRBV7-2|-
CASSRAVSGANVLTF
TGTGCCAGCAGCCGGGCCGTCTCTGGGGCCAACGTCCTGACTTTC
>14|TRBJ2-7|-|TRBV29-1|TRBD2
CSVAGLAGSYEQYF
TGCAGCGTCGCCGGACTAGCGGGGTCGTACGAGCAGTACTTC
>16|TRBJ2-2|-|TRBV7-2|-
CASSPTWTSKTGELFF
TGTGCCAGCAGCCCCACATGGACCAGCAAGACCGGGGAGCTGTTTTTT
>11|TRBJ2-3|-|TRBV27|-
CASSSKHTQYF
TGTGCCAGCAGTTCCAAGCATACGCAGTATTTT
>14|TRBJ2-3|-|TRBV5-8|-
CASKPRTGTDTQYF
TGTGCCAGCAAACCAAGGACAGGCACAGATACGCAGTATTTT
>14|TRBJ1-5|-|TRBV2|-
CASSQGLSNQPQHF
TGTGCCAGCAGTCAGGGTCTTAGCAATCAGCCCCAGCATTTT
>13|TRBJ2-1|-|TRBV7-2|-
CASNIRKDGEQFF
TGTGCCAGCAACATACGGAAGGACGGTGAGCAGTTCTTC
>13|TRBJ1-2|many|TRBV12-5|-
CASDSEFNYGYTF
TGTGCTAGTGACTCAGAATTCAACTATGGCTACACCTTC
>15|TRBJ2-5|few|TRBV5-4|-
CASTQGGRVQETQYF
TGTGCCAGCACCCAGGGGGGCAGGGTACAAGAGACCCAGTACTTC
>15|TRBJ1-5|-|TRBV4-1|-
CASSQEGGANQPQHF
TGCGCCAGCAGCCAAGAGGGGGGGGCTAATCAGCCCCAGCATTTT
>16|TRBJ1-3|-|TRBV28|-
CASSRNPGASGNTIYF
TGTGCCAGCAGTAGAAACCCAGGAGCCTCTGGAAACACCATATATTTT
>14|TRBJ1-6|-|TRBV9|-
CASRGGQYNSPLHF
TGTGCCAGCAGGGGGGGGCAGTATAATTCACCCCTCCACTTT
>13|TRBJ1-6|-|TRBV13|-
CASSLAPNSPLHF
TGTGCCAGCAGCTTAGCTCCGAATTCACCCCTCCACTTT
>15|TRBJ2-7|-|TRBV6-5|-
CASRPSGIRYYEQYF
TGTGCCAGCAGACCATCAGGGATCCGGTACTACGAGCAGTACTTC
>13|TRBJ2-4|once|TRBV6-6|-
CASSSVAKNIQYF
TGTGCCAGCTCATCCGTAGCCAAAAACATTCAGTACTTC
>15|TRBJ2-7|-|TRBV4-3|TRBD2
CASSLAGGAGYEQYF
TGCGCCAGCAGCCTAGCGGGGGGCGCGGGCTACGAGCAGTACTTC
>12|TRBJ1-1|medium-sized|TRBV9|-
CASSGANTEAFF
TGTGCCAGCAGCGGGGCGAACACTGAAGCTTTCTTT
>12|TRBJ1-2|-|TRBV18|-
CASSPDGNGYTF
TGTGCCAGCTCACCAGACGGTAACGGCTACACCTTC
>13|TRBJ1-2|many|TRBV13|-
CASSLKYIYGYTF
TGTGCCAGCAGCCTCAAGTATATATATGGCTACACCTTC
>14|TRBJ2-2|-|TRBV7-9|-
CASSLSITAGELFF
TGTGCCAGCAGCTTATCAATCACAGCCGGGGAGCTGTTTTTT
>15|TRBJ2-5|-|TRBV6-6|TRBD2
CASNILAGAQETQYF
TGTGCCAGCAACATTTTAGCGGGGGCCCAAGAGACCCAGTACTTC
>14|TRBJ1-4|-|TRBV25-1|-
CASLGSGAGEKLFF
TGTGCCAGCCTGGGGTCGGGGGCTGGTGAAAAACTGTTTTTT
>13|TRBJ2-1|few|TRBV5-4|-
CASIQERGLEQFF
TGTGCCAGCATCCAGGAGAGGGGACTTGAGCAGTTCTTC
>14|TRBJ2-7|-|TRBV7-8|-
CASSRIEGIYEQYF
TGTGCCAGCAGCCGGATTGAAGGGATCTACGAGCAGTACTTC
>14|TRBJ2-5|-|TRBV7-9|TRBD2
CASSRSGGQETQYF
TGTGCCAGCAGTCGTAGCGGGGGACAAGAGACCCAGTACTTC
>17|TRBJ1-6|-|TRBV25-1|-
CASSPKDRTSYNSPLHF
TGTGCCAGCAGTCCAAAGGACCGAACTTCCTATAATTCACCCCTCCACTTT
>15|TRBJ2-5|-|TRBV11-3|-
CASSLGNGVQETQYF
TGTGCCAGCAGCCTGGGGAATGGGGTCCAAGAGACCCAGTACTTC
>11|TRBJ2-5|-|TRBV30|-
CAWSPSETQYF
TGTGCCTGGAGCCCTTCTGAGACCCAGTACTTC
>11|TRBJ2-5|-|TRBV25-1|-
CASSVGETQYF
TGTGCCAGCAGTGTAGGAGAGACCCAGTACTTC
>15|TRBJ1-2|-|TRBV7-9|-
CASSLIGTSLSGYTF
TGTGCCAGCAGCTTAATAGGAACCTCTCTATCTGGCTACACCTTC
>13|TRBJ2-7|-|TRBV30|-
CAWRPGAFHEQYF
TGTGCCTGGAGACCGGGGGCGTTCCACGAGCAGTACTTC
>13|TRBJ2-7|-|TRBV30|-
CAWSASGPYEQYF
TGTGCCTGGAGTGCTTCGGGGCCCTACGAGCAGTACTTC